These 15 T cell receptor beta chains were all obtained from the same sample, sequenced in a study of T-cell reconstitution after alpha-beta-depleted transplantation in children. Unique molecular identifiers were built into the TCRbeta library. One entry per CDR3 protein, called by TCRdb with MiXCR from the PCR reads. This sample yields about 350,000 distinct CDR3 sequences, of which 16% are seen a single time; roughly 40% belongs to the top ten. The source was PBMCs, mostly from graft donor cells, collected 360 days after TCRalphabeta/CD19-depleted stem cell transplant. Source of these receptors: a male patient between 2 and 10 years old who had a stem cell transplant for acute lymphoblastic leukemia, so the T cells may come from the graft donor.

The CDR3 sequence: CSATSIAGGSTDTQYF. CDR3 DNA sequence: TGCAGTGCGACGTCGATAGCGGGAGGGAGCACAGATACGCAGTATTTT. V is TRBV20-1 and J is TRBJ2-3; 11 bases are a match to TRBD2. CDR1 and CDR2 from the germline V gene are DFQATT and SNEGSKA (reference sequence). V shed 6 bases and J 0 bases; nucleotides not matched to a gene: 8. The CDR3 runs 16 residues.

The chain is built from TRBV20-1 and TRBJ2-7, with 9 bases fitting TRBD2. Trimming removed 4 bases from V and 5 bases from J; junction bases left unmatched: 6. Germline CDR1 DFQATT, CDR2 SNEGSKA (reference sequence). This CDR3 has 13 residues. CDR3 sequence: CSATAGGSHEQYF. The CDR3 bases are TGCAGTGCTACAGCGGGAGGTTCCCACGAGCAGTACTTC.

The V and J genes are TRBV4-2 and TRBJ2-3, with D possibly TRBD2 on 6 matching bases. This CDR3 spans 18 amino acids. Germline-derived CDR1 and CDR2 are LGHNA and YNFKEQ. Trimming pared 9 bases from V and 0 bases from J, leaving 25 bases between. The DNA of the CDR3 is TGTGCCAGGGAGGGGACCGATCCACCACGTCCCAGCACAGATACGCAGTATTTT. Translation gives CAREGTDPPRPSTDTQYF.

This chain uses TRBV29-1 with TRBJ2-7; 8 bases are a match to TRBD2. The CDR3 loop spans 15 amino acids. V lost 2 bases and J lost 0; bases outside the gene matches: 6. Germline loops: CDR1 SQVTM, CDR2 ANQGSEA. The DNA of the CDR3 is TGCAGCGTTGAAAGATTAGCGGGGAGCTCCTACGAGCAGTACTTC. It codes for CSVERLAGSSYEQYF.

This clonotype was observed a handful of times. The rearrangement uses TRBV6-2 or TRBV6-3 and TRBJ2-4; no definite D call. Germline loops: CDR1 MNHEY, CDR2 SVGEGT. The CDR3 has 15 amino acids. The ends were cut back, 8 bases at V and 0 bases at J, with 14 bases in the middle. This CDR3 is CASSSVGIAKNIQYF. Here the CDR3 DNA reads TGTGCCAGCTCCTCGGTTGGGATAGCCAAAAACATTCAGTACTTC.

The chain's CDR3 is CASSEGIVIPGGYGYTF. CDR3 DNA: TGTGCCAGCAGTGAAGGAATCGTCATCCCCGGGGGCTATGGCTACACCTTC. The chain recombines TRBV6-1 with TRBJ1-2; D is possibly TRBD1 (5 bases). The germline V and J ends were trimmed by 1 base and 4 bases, with 19 bases remaining between them. CDR1 MNHNS and CDR2 SASEGT come from the germline V gene. The CDR3 consists of 17 residues.

The chain is built from TRBV12-3 or TRBV12-4 and TRBJ2-1; D unresolved. The ends were cut back, 2 bases at V and 2 bases at J, with 7 bases in the middle. The CDR3 has 14 residues. For the CDR3, the DNA is TGTGCCAGCAGTTTATTCGGGCCCTACAATGAGCAGTTCTTC. Translation gives CASSLFGPYNEQFF.

J is TRBJ2-7 and V is TRBV27, with 11 bases matching TRBD2. Looked up from germline, CDR1 is MNHEY and CDR2 is SMNVEV (reference sequence). The length of the CDR3 is 15 residues. Trimming took 3 bases from V and 3 from J; bases not matched to a gene: 4. The CDR3 sequence: CASSFSGTSGYEQYF. CDR3 in DNA: TGTGCCAGCAGTTTCTCCGGGACTAGCGGCTACGAGCAGTACTTC.

This sequence joins TRBV20-1 and TRBJ2-3, with 8 positions matching TRBD2. Germline V gene lookup returns CDR1 DFQATT and CDR2 SNEGSKA (reference sequence). The CDR3 spans 14 residues. V was clipped by 5 bases and J by 2 bases; unmatched bases: 6. The CDR3 protein is CSAQSSGTTDTQYF. CDR3 sequence (DNA): TGCAGTGCTCAAAGTAGCGGGACCACAGATACGCAGTATTTT.

This clonotype has a handful of counts. The chain recombines TRBV5-1 with TRBJ2-1; tentatively, D is TRBD1 (6 bases). Trimming removed 1 base from V and 6 bases from J, with 8 bases in between. CDR3 length equals 13 residues. Germline CDR1 reads SGHRS; CDR2 reads YFSETQ. The CDR3 DNA follows: TGCGCCAGCAGCTTGCTGGACAGCAATGAGCAGTTCTTC. Its translation is CASSLLDSNEQFF.

This clonotype showed up many times. This chain connects TRBV12-3 or TRBV12-4 to TRBJ2-3, with D possibly matching TRBD2 (6 bases). Trimming left V 0 bases short and J 0 bases short, with 10 bases between. The CDR3 runs 16 residues. The CDR3 DNA follows: TGTGCCAGCAGTTTAGCGGACTACCTTAGCACAGATACGCAGTATTTT. Translated: CASSLADYLSTDTQYF.

This clonotype was seen more than once but under ten times. The chain has TRBV20-1 and TRBJ2-3; D may be TRBD1 or TRBD2 (6 bases each). The CDR3 is made up of 12 amino acids. Trimming took 3 bases from V and 4 from J, leaving 8 bases between them. Germline V gene sequence: CDR1 DFQATT, CDR2 SNEGSKA (reference sequence). CDR3 in DNA: TGCAGTGCTAGGGAGGGGGCAGATACGCAGTATTTT. This codes for CSAREGADTQYF.

A few counts support this clonotype. The chain is built from TRBV28 and TRBJ1-6; 8 nucleotides match TRBD1. The CDR3 has 15 amino acids. CDR1 is MDHEN, CDR2 SYDVKM, per germline. V lost 4 bases, J lost 9 bases, and 8 bases stayed unmatched. CDR3 sequence (DNA): TGTGCCAGCAGTTCCGCAGGACAGGGTGGTTCACCCCTCCACTTT. Translation: CASSSAGQGGSPLHF.

V and J are TRBV7-2 and TRBJ2-5, with 7 nucleotides matching TRBD1. The CDR3 is made up of 14 amino acids. Germline V gives CDR1 SGHTA, CDR2 FQGNSA. V was pared by 5 bases and J by 2 bases, with 5 bases of the junction left unmatched. Written as DNA, the CDR3 is TGTGCCAGCAGCGTGACAGGGTTTCAAGAGACCCAGTACTTC. Its protein is CASSVTGFQETQYF. The whole variable domain, filled in from reference TRBV7-2 and TRBJ2-5, reads GAGVSQSPSNKVTEKGKDVELRCDPISGHTALYWYRQSLGQGLEFLIYFQGNSAPDKSGLPSDRFSAERTGGSVSTLTIQRTQQEDSAVYLCASSVTGFQETQYFGPGTRLLVL.

This clonotype turned up a few times. This chain links TRBV7-9 with TRBJ2-5; 7 bases are a match to TRBD2. Trimming took 5 bases from V and 2 from J; bases not matched to a gene: 8. The CDR3 is 15 residues long. The germline CDR1 and CDR2 sequences are SEHNR and FQNEAQ (reference sequence). CDR3 nucleotides: TGTGCCAGCAGCACCGGGACTACCTTGCAAGAGACCCAGTACTTC. Translating it yields CASSTGTTLQETQYF.